What follows describes a single TCR beta chain. Its antigen is as yet unknown. The authors ran a second PCR of 7 to 11 cycles using a sample-barcoded 5' primer and a J-beta primer mix. TCRdb reprocessed the 5' RACE reads with MiXCR, giving one entry per CDR3 protein. The sample yields over 1.5 million distinct CDR3 sequences, approximately 50% seen once. These data are taken from a study of blood T cells in healthy people across ages. Study-level background: Researchers report that template switching captured about one barcoded beta molecule per two T cells.

Study-wide points: TCR beta diversity tracked closely with naive T cell percentage.

The donors, aged about 6 to 100, were healthy Caucasians from Russia. Total RNA was isolated from each sample in quantities of at least 5.5 micrograms. The origin of this receptor is a woman aged 35 to 49 in good health. Material: blood.

The CDR3 DNA follows: TGTGCCAGCAGCTTATCCCAGGACAGGGCTCCCTACGAGCAGTACTTC. Protein sequence: CASSLSQDRAPYEQYF. V usage is TRBV7-2 and J usage is TRBJ2-7, with TRBD1 identical over 8 bases. V gave up 2 bases and J gave up 2 bases; unmatched junction bases: 8. The CDR3 covers 16 residues. Germline V gene lookup returns CDR1 SGHTA and CDR2 FQGNSA.